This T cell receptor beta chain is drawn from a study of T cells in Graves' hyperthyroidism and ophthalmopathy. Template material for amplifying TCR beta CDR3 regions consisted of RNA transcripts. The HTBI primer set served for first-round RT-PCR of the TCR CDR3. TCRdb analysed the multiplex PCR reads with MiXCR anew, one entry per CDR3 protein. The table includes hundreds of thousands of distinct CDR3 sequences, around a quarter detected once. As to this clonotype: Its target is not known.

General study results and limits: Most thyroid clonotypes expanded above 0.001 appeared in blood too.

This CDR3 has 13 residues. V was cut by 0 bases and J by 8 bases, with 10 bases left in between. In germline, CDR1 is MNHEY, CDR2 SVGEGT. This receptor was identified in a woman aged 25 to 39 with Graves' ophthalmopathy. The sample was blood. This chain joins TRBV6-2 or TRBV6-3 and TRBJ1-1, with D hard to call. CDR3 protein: CASSYSILGEAFF. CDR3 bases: TGTGCCAGCAGTTACTCGATTCTGGGAGAAGCTTTCTTT.